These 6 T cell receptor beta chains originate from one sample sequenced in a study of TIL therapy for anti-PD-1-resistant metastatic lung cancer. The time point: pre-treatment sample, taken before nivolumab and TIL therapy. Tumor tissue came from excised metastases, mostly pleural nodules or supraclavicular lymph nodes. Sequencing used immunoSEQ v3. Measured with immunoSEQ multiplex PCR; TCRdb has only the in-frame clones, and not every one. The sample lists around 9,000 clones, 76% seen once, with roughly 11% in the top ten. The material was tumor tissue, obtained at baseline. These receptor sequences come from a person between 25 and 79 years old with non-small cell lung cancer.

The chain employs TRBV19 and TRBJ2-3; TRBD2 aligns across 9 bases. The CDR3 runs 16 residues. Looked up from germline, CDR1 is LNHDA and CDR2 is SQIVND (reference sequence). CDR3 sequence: CPTRLAGEKETDTQYF. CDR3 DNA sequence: TGTCCGACAAGATTAGCGGGGGAGAAGGAAACAGATACGCAGTATTTT.

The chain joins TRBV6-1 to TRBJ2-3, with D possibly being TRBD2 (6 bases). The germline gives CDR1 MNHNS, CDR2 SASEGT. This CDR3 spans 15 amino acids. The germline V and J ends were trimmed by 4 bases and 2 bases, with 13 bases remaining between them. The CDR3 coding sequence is TGTGCCAGCAGTGTCCCGGGACTCAACACAGATACGCAGTATTTT. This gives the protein CASSVPGLNTDTQYF.

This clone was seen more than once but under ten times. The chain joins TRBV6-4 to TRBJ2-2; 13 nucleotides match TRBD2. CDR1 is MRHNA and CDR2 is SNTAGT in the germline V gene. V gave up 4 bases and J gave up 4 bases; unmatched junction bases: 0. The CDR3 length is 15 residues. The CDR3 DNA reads TGTGCCAGCAGTGGGACTAGCGGGAGCACCGGGGAGCTGTTTTTT. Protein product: CASSGTSGSTGELFF.

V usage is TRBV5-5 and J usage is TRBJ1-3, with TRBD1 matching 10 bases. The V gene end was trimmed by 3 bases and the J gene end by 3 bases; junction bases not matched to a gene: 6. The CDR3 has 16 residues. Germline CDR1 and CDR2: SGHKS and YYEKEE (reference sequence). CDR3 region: CASSSDGTGVGNTIYF. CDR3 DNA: TGTGCCAGCAGCTCCGACGGGACAGGGGTTGGAAACACCATATATTTT.

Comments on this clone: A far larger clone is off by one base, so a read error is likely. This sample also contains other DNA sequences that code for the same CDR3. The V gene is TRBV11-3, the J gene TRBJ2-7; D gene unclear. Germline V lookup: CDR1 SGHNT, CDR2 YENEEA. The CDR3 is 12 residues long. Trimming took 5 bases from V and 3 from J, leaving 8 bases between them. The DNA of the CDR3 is TGTGCCAGCAGCCTTACCTACTACGAGCAGTACTTC. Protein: CASSLTYYEQYF.

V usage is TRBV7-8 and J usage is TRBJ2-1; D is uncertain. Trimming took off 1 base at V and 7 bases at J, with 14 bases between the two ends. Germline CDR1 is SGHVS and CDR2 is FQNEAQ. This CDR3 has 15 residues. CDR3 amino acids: CASSLDHNPSNEQFF. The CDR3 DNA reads TGTGCCAGCAGCTTAGATCACAATCCCTCAAATGAGCAGTTCTTC.